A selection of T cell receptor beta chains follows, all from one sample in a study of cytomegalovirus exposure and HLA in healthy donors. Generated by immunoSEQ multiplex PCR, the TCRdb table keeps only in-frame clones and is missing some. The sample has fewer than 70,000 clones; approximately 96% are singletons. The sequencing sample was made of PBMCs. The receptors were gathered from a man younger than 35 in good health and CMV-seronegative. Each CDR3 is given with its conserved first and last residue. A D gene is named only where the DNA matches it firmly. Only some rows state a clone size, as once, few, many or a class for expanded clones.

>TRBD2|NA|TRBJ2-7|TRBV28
TGTGCCAGCAGTTTGGGGGGGAGGGAGATCTACGAGCAGTACTTC
CASSLGGREIYEQYF
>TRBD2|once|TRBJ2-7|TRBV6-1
TGTGCCAGCAGTCCCCTTGGACTAGCTGTGGACGAGCAGTACTTC
CASSPLGLAVDEQYF
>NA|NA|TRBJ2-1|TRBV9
TGTGCCAGCAGCGTAGCAGGCCTGAGCTCCTACAATGAGCAGTTCTTC
CASSVAGLSSYNEQFF
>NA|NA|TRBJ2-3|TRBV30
TGTGCCTGGAGTGGGGGAGCTAGCACAGATACGCAGTATTTT
CAWSGGASTDTQYF
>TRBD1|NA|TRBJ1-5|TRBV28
TGTGCCAGCAGTCGGGACAGTCGGGGGAGAAGCAATCAGCCCCAGCATTTT
CASSRDSRGRSNQPQHF
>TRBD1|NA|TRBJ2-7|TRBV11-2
TGTGCCAGCAGCTTTTCACAGGGGGCCACCTACGAGCAGTACTTC
CASSFSQGATYEQYF
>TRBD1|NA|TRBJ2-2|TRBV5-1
TGCGCCAGCAGCCCACTAATCCAGGGGGCGGGAACCGGGGAGCTGTTTTTT
CASSPLIQGAGTGELFF
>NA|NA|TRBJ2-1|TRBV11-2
TGTGCCAGCAGCTTAGGATCTAGCGTGATGTATGAGCAGTTCTTC
CASSLGSSVMYEQFF
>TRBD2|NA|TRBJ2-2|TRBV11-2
TGTGCCAGCAGCTTCCTCGACATAGCGGGATCCGGGGAGCTGTTTTTT
CASSFLDIAGSGELFF
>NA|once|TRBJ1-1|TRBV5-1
TGCGCCAGCAGCTTAGGTTCAGGTGGGGAAGCTTTCTTT
CASSLGSGGEAFF
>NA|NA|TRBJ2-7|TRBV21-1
TGTGCCAGCCCCAAGCCACAGGCCATTCGCCCGCTCGAGCAGTACTTC
CASPKPQAIRPLEQYF
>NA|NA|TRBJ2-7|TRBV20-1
TGCAGTGCTAGAGTCCTCTACGAGCAGTACTTC
CSARVLYEQYF
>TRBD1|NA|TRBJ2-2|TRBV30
TGTGCCAGAACGGGACAGACGAACACCGGGGAGCTGTTTTTT
CARTGQTNTGELFF
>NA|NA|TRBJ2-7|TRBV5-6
TGTGCCAGCAGCCCTGGACAGTACGAGCAGTACTTC
CASSPGQYEQYF
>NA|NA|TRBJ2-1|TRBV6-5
TGTGCCAGCAGTCCTGACAGTTTCAATGAGCAGTTCTTC
CASSPDSFNEQFF
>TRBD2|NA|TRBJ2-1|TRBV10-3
TGTGCCCACCGAAAGGATAGCGGGACCTACAATGAGCAGTTCTTC
CAHRKDSGTYNEQFF
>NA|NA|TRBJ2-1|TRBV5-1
TGCGCCAGCAGCTTCCGGGGTAGCGGAGGGGTCTCCTACAATGAGCAGTTCTTC
CASSFRGSGGVSYNEQFF
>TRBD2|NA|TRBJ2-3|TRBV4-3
TGCGCCAGCAGCTTACAAGACAGCGGGAGATATACGCAGTATTTT
CASSLQDSGRYTQYF
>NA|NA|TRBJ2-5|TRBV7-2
TGTGCCAGCAGCCTCCGGGTGAGCAGGGGTCTTCAAGAGACCCAGTACTTC
CASSLRVSRGLQETQYF
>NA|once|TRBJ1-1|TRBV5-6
TGTGCCAGCAGCGCGGGGAGCACTGAAGCTTTCTTT
CASSAGSTEAFF
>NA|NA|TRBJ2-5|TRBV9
TGTGCCAGCAGCCCTCGAAACCGGGACTCCGGGGAGACCCAGTACTTC
CASSPRNRDSGETQYF
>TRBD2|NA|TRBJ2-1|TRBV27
TGTGCCAGCAGTGAGGGACTAGCGGGTAACAATGAGCAGTTCTTC
CASSEGLAGNNEQFF
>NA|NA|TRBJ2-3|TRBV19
TGTGCCAGTAGCCTTGGCACAGATACGCAGTATTTT
CASSLGTDTQYF
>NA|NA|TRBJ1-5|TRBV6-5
TGTGCCAGCAGTTCGACAAACGGGGGTCAGCCCCAGCATTTT
CASSSTNGGQPQHF
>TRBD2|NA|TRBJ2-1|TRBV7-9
TGTGCCAGCAGCGCGGGGACTAGCGGGGAATACAATGAGCAGTTCTTC
CASSAGTSGEYNEQFF
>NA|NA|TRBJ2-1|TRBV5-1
TGCGCCAGCAGCGGGGTGGGGAGCTCCTACAATGAGCAGTTCTTC
CASSGVGSSYNEQFF
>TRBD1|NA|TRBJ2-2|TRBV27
TGTGCCAGCAGTTTTGGGCAGGGGGTGGTCGGGGAGCTGTTTTTT
CASSFGQGVVGELFF
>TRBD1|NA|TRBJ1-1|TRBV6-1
TGTGCCAGCAGTGAAACGGGCAGGGGGCCCACTGAAGCTTTCTTT
CASSETGRGPTEAFF
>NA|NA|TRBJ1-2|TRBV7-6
TGTGCCAGCAGCTCAAGCATGGAGCATGGCTACACCTTC
CASSSSMEHGYTF
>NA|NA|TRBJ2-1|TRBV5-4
TGTGCCAGCAGAGGGGGCTCCTACAATGAGCAGTTCTTC
CASRGGSYNEQFF
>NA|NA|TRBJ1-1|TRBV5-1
TGCGCCAGCAGCTTGGACAGGGAGACTGAAGCTTTCTTT
CASSLDRETEAFF
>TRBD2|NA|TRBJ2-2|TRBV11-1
TGTGCCAGCAGCTTACTCTTAGCGGGAAGGACCGGGGAGCTGTTTTTT
CASSLLLAGRTGELFF
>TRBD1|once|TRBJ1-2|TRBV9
TGTGCCAGCAGCGGACAGGGTTGGTATTATGGCTACACCTTC
CASSGQGWYYGYTF
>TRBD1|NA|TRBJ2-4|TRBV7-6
TGTGCCAGCAGCTTACCGGGACAGGGGTCGGGTTTTGACATTCAGTACTTC
CASSLPGQGSGFDIQYF
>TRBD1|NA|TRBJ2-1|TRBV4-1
TGCGCCAGCAGCCAGACGGGACAGCCTGGGAATGAGCAGTTCTTC
CASSQTGQPGNEQFF
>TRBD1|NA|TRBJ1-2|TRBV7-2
TGTGCCAGCACCAACCGTTATGCCGGGACAGGTCATAAAGGCGGCTACACCTTC
CASTNRYAGTGHKGGYTF
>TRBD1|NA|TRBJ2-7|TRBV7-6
TGTGCCAGCAGCCCGGGACAGAGATACGAGCAGTACTTC
CASSPGQRYEQYF
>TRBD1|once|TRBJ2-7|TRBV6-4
TGTGCCAGCAGTGACTCTATATCGCCCCAGGGGGCTGTTTACGAGCAGTACTTC
CASSDSISPQGAVYEQYF
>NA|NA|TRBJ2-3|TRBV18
TGTGCCAGCTCACCTTTGAACGACTTGGATACGCAGTATTTT
CASSPLNDLDTQYF